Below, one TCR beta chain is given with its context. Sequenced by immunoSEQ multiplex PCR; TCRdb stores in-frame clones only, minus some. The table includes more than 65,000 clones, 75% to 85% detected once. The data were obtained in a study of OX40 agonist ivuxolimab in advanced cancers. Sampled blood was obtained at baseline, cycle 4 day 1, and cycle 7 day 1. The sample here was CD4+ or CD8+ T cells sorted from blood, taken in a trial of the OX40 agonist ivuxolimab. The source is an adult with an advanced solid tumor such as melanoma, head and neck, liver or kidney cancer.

The CDR3 DNA reads TGTGCCAGCAGTTCATTTTTCGGCCAAACTCAGTACTTC. Translation: CASSSFFGQTQYF. The V gene is TRBV6-5, the J gene TRBJ2-4; D unresolved. Germline CDR1 and CDR2: MNHEY and SVGAGI. The CDR3 is 13 amino acids. V dropped 4 bases and J dropped 12 bases, with 16 bases sitting between them.